This note documents a single T cell receptor delta chain sequence. Its target is unknown. Thymocytes were sorted as CD3+ TCRVdelta1+ TCRVdelta2- after alphabeta T cell depletion. Purity of the sorted Vdelta1+ thymocytes ranged from 98% to 99.6%. This sample is part of a study of Vδ1+ human thymocytes. The germline CDR1 and CDR2 sequences are TSWWSYY and QGS. J was trimmed by 1 base and V by 0 bases; bases with no gene match: 11. The CDR3 runs to 19 residues. Extracted RNA was reverse transcribed into cDNA. Pooled V-gene forward primers with one constant-region reverse primer generated the CDR3 amplicons by multiplex PCR. TCRdb re-called clones from the multiplex PCR reads using CATT. The sample records about 73,000 delta-chain clones, more than 30% being singletons. Study conclusions and caveats: The authors advised highly purified populations and single-cell validation. Thymic delta-chain repertoires held 15% to 20% Vdelta2 sequences and few Vdelta3, despite high sort purity. Thymic TRG and TRD repertoires appeared highly polyclonal.

This chain joins TRDV1 and TRDJ1; 10 nucleotides align to TRDD3. The source of this sequence is a boy younger than two who had congenital heart surgery. Specimen: Vdelta1+ gamma-delta thymocytes from the thymus. Subset reported: FACS-sorted CD3+ TCRalphabeta- TCRVdelta1+ TCRVdelta2- thymocytes. As DNA, the CDR3 is TGTGCTCTTGGGGAACTCTCGAGATGGGGGATACCCCGCACCGATAAACTCATCTTT. Translation gives CALGELSRWGIPRTDKLIF.